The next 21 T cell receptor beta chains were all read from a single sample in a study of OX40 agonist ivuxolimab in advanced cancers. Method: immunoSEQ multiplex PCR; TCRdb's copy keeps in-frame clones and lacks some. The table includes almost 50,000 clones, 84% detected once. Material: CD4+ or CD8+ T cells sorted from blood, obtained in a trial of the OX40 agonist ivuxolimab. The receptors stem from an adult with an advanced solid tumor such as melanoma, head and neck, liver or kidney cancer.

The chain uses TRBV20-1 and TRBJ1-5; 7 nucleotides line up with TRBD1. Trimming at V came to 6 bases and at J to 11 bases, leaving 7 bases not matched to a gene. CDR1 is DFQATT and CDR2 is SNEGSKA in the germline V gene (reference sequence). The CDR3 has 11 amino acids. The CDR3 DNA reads TGCAGTGCCACAATAACAGGGGCCCAGCATTTT. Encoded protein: CSATITGAQHF.

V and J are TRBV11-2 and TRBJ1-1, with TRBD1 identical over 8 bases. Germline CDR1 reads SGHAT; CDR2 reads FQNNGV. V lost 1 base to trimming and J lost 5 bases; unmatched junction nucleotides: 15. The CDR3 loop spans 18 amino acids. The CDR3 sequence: CASSLVLGQGATRTEAFF. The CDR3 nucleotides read TGTGCCAGCAGCTTAGTGTTGGGGCAGGGGGCAACGAGGACTGAAGCTTTCTTT.

CDR3 loop: CASSSDRGNEQFF. The CDR3 DNA reads TGCGCCAGCAGCTCCGACAGGGGCAATGAGCAGTTCTTC. The V and J genes are TRBV5-1 and TRBJ2-1; 8 bases are a match to TRBD1. This CDR3 spans 13 amino acids. Germline assignment: CDR1 SGHRS and CDR2 YFSETQ. Trimming removed 3 bases from V and 6 bases from J; junction bases left unmatched: 2.

CDR3 loop: CASSFIGGVSSYEQYF. The CDR3 DNA sequence: TGTGCCAGCAGTTTCATCGGGGGGGTTAGCTCCTACGAGCAGTACTTC. The chain combines TRBV28 with TRBJ2-7; 8 bases agree with TRBD2. Trimming removed 3 bases from V and 0 bases from J; junction bases left unmatched: 7. Looked up from germline, CDR1 is MDHEN and CDR2 is SYDVKM. The CDR3 spans 16 residues.

The CDR3 region is CASSDWGGANVLTF. Written as DNA, the CDR3 is TGTGCCAGCAGTGACTGGGGAGGGGCCAACGTCCTGACTTTC. The gene calls are TRBV6-1 and TRBJ2-6, with no clear D. Trimming took 3 bases from V and 4 from J, leaving 7 bases between them. Germline V CDR1 and CDR2: MNHNS, SASEGT. This CDR3 is built from 14 residues.

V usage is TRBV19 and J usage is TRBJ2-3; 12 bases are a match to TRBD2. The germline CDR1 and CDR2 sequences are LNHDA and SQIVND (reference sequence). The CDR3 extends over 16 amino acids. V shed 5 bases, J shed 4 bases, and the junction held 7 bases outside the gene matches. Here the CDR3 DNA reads TGTGCCAGTAGTCCGACGACTAGCGGGAGAGCAGATACGCAGTATTTT. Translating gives CASSPTTSGRADTQYF. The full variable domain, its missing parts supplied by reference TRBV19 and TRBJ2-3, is DGGITQSPKYLFRKEGQNVTLSCEQNLNHDAMYWYRQDPGQGLRLIYYSQIVNDFQKGDIAEGYSVSREKKESFPLTVTSAQKNPTAFYLCASSPTTSGRADTQYFGPGTRLTVL.

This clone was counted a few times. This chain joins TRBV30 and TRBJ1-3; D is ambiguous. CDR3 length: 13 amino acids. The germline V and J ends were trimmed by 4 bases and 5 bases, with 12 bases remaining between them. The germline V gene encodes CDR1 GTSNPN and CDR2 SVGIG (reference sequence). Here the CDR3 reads CAWNGGIRNTIYF. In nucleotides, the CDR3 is TGTGCCTGGAACGGCGGGATTCGAAACACCATATATTTT.

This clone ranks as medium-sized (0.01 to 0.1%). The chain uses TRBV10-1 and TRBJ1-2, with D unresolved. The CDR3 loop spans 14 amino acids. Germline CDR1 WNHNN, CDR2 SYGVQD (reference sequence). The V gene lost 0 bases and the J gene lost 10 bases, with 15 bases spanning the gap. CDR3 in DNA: TGCGCCAGCAGTGAGTCGGGTTCTAAAAGGACCTACACCTTC. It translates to CASSESGSKRTYTF.

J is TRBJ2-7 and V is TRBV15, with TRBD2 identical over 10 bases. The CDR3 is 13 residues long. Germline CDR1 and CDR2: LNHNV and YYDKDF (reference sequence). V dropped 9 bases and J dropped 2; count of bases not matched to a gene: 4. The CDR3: CATRLAGPYEQYF. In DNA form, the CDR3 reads TGTGCCACACGACTAGCGGGTCCCTACGAGCAGTACTTC.

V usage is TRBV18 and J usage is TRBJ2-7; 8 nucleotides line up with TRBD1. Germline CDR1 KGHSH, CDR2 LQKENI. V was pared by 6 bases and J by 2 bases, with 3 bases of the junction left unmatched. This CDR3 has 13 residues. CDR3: CASSRTGTYEQYF. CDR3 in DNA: TGTGCCAGCTCCCGGACAGGGACCTACGAGCAGTACTTC.

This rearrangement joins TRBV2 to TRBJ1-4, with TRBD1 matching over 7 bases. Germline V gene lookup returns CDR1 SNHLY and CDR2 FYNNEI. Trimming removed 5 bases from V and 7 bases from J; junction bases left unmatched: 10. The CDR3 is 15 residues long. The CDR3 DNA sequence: TGTGCCAGCAGTTCGTTACAGGGGAGGGCTGAAAAACTGTTTTTT. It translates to CASSSLQGRAEKLFF.

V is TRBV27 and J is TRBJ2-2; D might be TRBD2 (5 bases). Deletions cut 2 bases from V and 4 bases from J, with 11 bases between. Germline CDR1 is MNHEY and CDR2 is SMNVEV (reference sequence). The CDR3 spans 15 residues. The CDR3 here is CASSLLAIATGELFF. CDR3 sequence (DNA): TGTGCCAGCAGTTTACTAGCAATCGCCACCGGGGAGCTGTTTTTT.

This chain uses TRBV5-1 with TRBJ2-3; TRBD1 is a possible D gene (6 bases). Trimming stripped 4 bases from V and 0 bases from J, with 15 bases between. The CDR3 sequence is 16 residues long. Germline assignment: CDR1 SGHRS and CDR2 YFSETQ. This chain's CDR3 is CASSLQGTVSTDTQYF. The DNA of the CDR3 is TGCGCCAGCAGCCTTCAGGGGACGGTTAGCACAGATACGCAGTATTTT.

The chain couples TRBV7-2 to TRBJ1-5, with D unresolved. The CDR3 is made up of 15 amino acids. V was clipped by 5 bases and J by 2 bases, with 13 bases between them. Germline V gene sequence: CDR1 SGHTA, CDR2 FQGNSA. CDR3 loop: CASSAWSGGNQPQHF. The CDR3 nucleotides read TGTGCCAGCAGCGCCTGGTCCGGGGGCAATCAGCCCCAGCATTTT. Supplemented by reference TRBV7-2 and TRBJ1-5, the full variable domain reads GAGVSQSPSNKVTEKGKDVELRCDPISGHTALYWYRQSLGQGLEFLIYFQGNSAPDKSGLPSDRFSAERTGGSVSTLTIQRTQQEDSAVYLCASSAWSGGNQPQHFGDGTRLSIL.

For the CDR3, the DNA is TGTGCCAGCAGCTTAGTAGCAAGGTCCTATGGCTACACCTTC. As protein: CASSLVARSYGYTF. The chain joins TRBV11-3 to TRBJ1-2; D unclear. The CDR3 spans 14 residues. Germline CDR1 is SGHNT and CDR2 is YENEEA. Deletions cut 1 base from V and 4 bases from J, with 10 bases between.

The DNA for the CDR3 is TGTGCCAGCAGCTTAGCGACAGGGAACACTGAAGCTTTCTTT. Residues: CASSLATGNTEAFF. The V call is TRBV7-2, the J call TRBJ1-1; perhaps TRBD1 as D (6 bases). Germline V gene data show CDR1 as SGHTA and CDR2 as FQGNSA. Between the trimmed V and J ends, which lost 0 bases and 1 base, there was a span of 6 bases. There are 14 residues in the CDR3.

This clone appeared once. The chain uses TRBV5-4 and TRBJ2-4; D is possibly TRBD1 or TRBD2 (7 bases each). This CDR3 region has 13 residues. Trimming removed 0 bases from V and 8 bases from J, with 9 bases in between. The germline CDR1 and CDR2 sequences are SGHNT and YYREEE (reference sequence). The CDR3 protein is CASSLAGGDIQYF. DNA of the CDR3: TGTGCCAGCAGCTTGGCAGGGGGGGACATTCAGTACTTC.

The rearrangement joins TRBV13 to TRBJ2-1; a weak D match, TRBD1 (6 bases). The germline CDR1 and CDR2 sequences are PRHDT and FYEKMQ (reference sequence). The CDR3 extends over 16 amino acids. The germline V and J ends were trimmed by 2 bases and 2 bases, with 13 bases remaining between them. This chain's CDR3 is CASSLTFQGPYNEQFF. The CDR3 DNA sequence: TGTGCCAGCAGCTTAACCTTTCAGGGGCCCTACAATGAGCAGTTCTTC.

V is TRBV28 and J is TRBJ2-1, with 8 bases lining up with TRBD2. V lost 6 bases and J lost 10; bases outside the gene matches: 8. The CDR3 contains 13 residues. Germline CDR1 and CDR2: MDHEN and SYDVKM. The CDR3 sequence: CASRPPGRGEQFF. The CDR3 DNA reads TGTGCCAGCAGACCTCCCGGGAGGGGGGAGCAGTTCTTC. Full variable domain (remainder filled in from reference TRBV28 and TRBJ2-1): DVKVTQSSRYLVKRTGEKVFLECVQDMDHENMFWYRQDPGLGLRLIYFSYDVKMKEKGDIPEGYSVSREKKERFSLILESASTNQTSMYLCASRPPGRGEQFFGPGTRLTVL.

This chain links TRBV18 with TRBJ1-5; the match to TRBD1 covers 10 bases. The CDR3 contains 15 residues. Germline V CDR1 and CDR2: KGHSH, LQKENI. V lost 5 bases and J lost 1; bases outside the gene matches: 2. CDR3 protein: CASSADRGSNQPQHF. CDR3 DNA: TGTGCCAGCTCAGCGGACAGGGGGAGCAATCAGCCCCAGCATTTT.

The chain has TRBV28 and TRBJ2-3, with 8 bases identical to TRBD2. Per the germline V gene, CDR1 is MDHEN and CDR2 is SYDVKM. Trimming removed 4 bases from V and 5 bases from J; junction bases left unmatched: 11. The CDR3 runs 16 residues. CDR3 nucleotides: TGTGCCAGCAGTTCCGCGGAACTAGCGGTAAGAGATACGCAGTATTTT. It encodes CASSSAELAVRDTQYF.